This T cell receptor beta chain was recorded in a study of T-cell reconstitution after alpha-beta-depleted transplantation in children. Study-wide results and limits: Several hundred rapidly expanded clones from non-depleted graft cells reportedly supplied alpha-beta T cells about two months post-transplant. Some patients' high day-60 TCRbeta diversity was attributed to recipient cells surviving conditioning. The main origin of T-cell counts and diversity one year after transplant was newly produced T cells.

On this clonotype itself: Its specificity is unknown.

Unique molecular identifiers tagged the TCRbeta library. TCRdb ran MiXCR on the PCR reads and lists one entry per CDR3 protein. The data show about 260,000 distinct CDR3 sequences, roughly 10% seen once. The sequencing used peripheral blood, collected 180 days after TCRalphabeta/CD19-depleted stem cell transplant. The receptor was isolated from a male patient between 2 and 10 years old who had a stem cell transplant for chronic granulomatous disease, so the T cells may come from the graft donor.

CDR3 loop: CATSRDLGNEQFF. DNA of the CDR3: TGTGCCACCAGCAGAGATCTAGGGAATGAGCAGTTCTTC. The chain recombines TRBV15 with TRBJ2-1, with D unresolved. CDR3 length: 13 amino acids. Germline V gene data show CDR1 as LNHNV and CDR2 as YYDKDF (reference sequence). V lost 0 bases, J lost 7 bases, and 7 bases lay in between. The variable domain in full, with the rest retrieved from reference TRBV15 and TRBJ2-1, is DAMVIQNPRYQVTQFGKPVTLSCSQTLNHNVMYWYQQKSSQAPKLLFHYYDKDFNNEADTPDNFQSRRPNTSFCFLDIRSPGLGDTAMYLCATSRDLGNEQFFGPGTRLTVL.